Here is one T cell receptor (beta chain) with its context. Its antigen is unidentified. The sample comes from a study of T cell repertoires in cytomegalovirus infection. Study as a whole: Public TCR beta signatures indicated both CMV infection and matching HLA type. Findings of the study overall: Within the response measured ex vivo, HLA-C-restricted CMV-specific TCR beta clonotypes were dominant. Cumulative frequency of public TCR beta families picked out carriers of CMV plus the relevant HLA.

The CDR3 runs 14 residues. V lost 5 bases to trimming and J lost 3 bases; unmatched junction nucleotides: 4. Germline V gene data show CDR1 as MNHEY and CDR2 as SMNVEV (reference sequence). TCRdb reanalysed the reads using MiXCR and keeps one entry per CDR3 protein. Among around 740,000 distinct CDR3 sequences, approximately 34% were seen once, and the ten largest hold under 3%. V usage is TRBV27 and J usage is TRBJ2-1, with 7 bases matching TRBD2. The source material was PBMCs. The source is a human donor in good health (CMV status not recorded). Some clones in this sample may be carry-over from other donors' samples. The CDR3 DNA follows: TGTGCCAGCAGTCTGGCTAGCGGCTACAATGAGCAGTTCTTC. This sequence encodes CASSLASGYNEQFF.